This is a list of T cell receptor beta chains from one sample in a study of T cells expressing NK-cell markers. TCRdb re-called the 5' RACE reads; every CDR3 protein appears as one record, without DNA. The sample features 500,000 to 600,000 distinct CDR3 sequences, with roughly 3.4% in its top ten. The sample taken for sequencing was blood T cells: a sorted CD56 or NKG2C T cell subset, CD4+ or CD8+ T cells, or bulk PBMC T cells (not recorded which). These receptor sequences come from a man between 18 and 35 years old in good health. CDR3s include the opening cysteine and the closing phenylalanine or tryptophan.

v_gene: TRBV15; j_gene: TRBJ2-7; CDR3aa: CATSRDRAGLYEQYF
v_gene: TRBV6-5; j_gene: TRBJ1-3; CDR3aa: CASSMRGSSGNTIYF
v_gene: TRBV10-3; j_gene: TRBJ2-1; CDR3aa: CAIRGLAGGSNEQFF
v_gene: TRBV5-1; j_gene: TRBJ1-2; CDR3aa: CASSSGTGGGYGYTF
v_gene: TRBV4-3; j_gene: TRBJ2-4; CDR3aa: CASSQSQGTKNIQYF
v_gene: TRBV24-1; j_gene: TRBJ2-1; CDR3aa: CATSAASGGFEQFF
v_gene: TRBV20-1; j_gene: TRBJ2-7; CDR3aa: CSALGTSENEQYF
v_gene: TRBV20-1; j_gene: TRBJ2-1; CDR3aa: CSARKASENEQFF
v_gene: TRBV20-1; j_gene: TRBJ2-7; CDR3aa: CSARPGQGFEQYF
v_gene: TRBV30; j_gene: TRBJ2-6; CDR3aa: CAWRPHGANVLTF
v_gene: TRBV12-3/TRBV12-4; j_gene: TRBJ2-1; CDR3aa: CASSELVAGPSRNEQFF
v_gene: TRBV10-3; j_gene: TRBJ2-1; CDR3aa: CAISTPGQGMHEQFF
v_gene: TRBV4-3; j_gene: TRBJ1-6; CDR3aa: CASSQEGTGYSPLHF
v_gene: TRBV27; j_gene: TRBJ2-7; CDR3aa: CASSLEGMAYEQYF
v_gene: TRBV4-1; j_gene: TRBJ1-5; CDR3aa: CASSQDPGQVNQPQHF
v_gene: TRBV4-3; j_gene: TRBJ2-7; CDR3aa: CASSQDPGAGQYF
v_gene: TRBV7-9; j_gene: TRBJ2-1; CDR3aa: CASSPYGIYNEQFF
v_gene: TRBV20-1; j_gene: TRBJ1-5; CDR3aa: CSAGGGRGNQPQHF
v_gene: TRBV7-9; j_gene: TRBJ2-1; CDR3aa: CASTPPGGVNEQFF
v_gene: TRBV5-1; j_gene: TRBJ2-6; CDR3aa: CASRLGVTTSGANVLTF
v_gene: TRBV11-2; j_gene: TRBJ2-4; CDR3aa: CASSSISGRGNIQYF
v_gene: TRBV5-5; j_gene: TRBJ2-7; CDR3aa: CASSSDIKSLYEQYF
v_gene: TRBV9; j_gene: TRBJ2-2; CDR3aa: CASSVARGRGGELFF
v_gene: TRBV6-1; j_gene: TRBJ2-1; CDR3aa: CATQGLAASEQFF
v_gene: TRBV4-1; j_gene: TRBJ2-3; CDR3aa: CASSQPGTSGRESTDTQYF
v_gene: TRBV20-1; j_gene: TRBJ2-1; CDR3aa: CSAPVQDNEQFF
v_gene: TRBV4-2; j_gene: TRBJ2-1; CDR3aa: CASSQLAEYNEQFF
v_gene: TRBV7-7; j_gene: TRBJ2-2; CDR3aa: CASGHTGDTGELFF
v_gene: TRBV29-1; j_gene: TRBJ1-2; CDR3aa: CSVEDRLSRQGAGDYGYTF
v_gene: TRBV6-1; j_gene: TRBJ2-3; CDR3aa: CASRGTSGPATQYF
v_gene: TRBV6-2/TRBV6-3; j_gene: TRBJ2-1; CDR3aa: CASSRGLSSYNEQFF
v_gene: TRBV6-5; j_gene: TRBJ2-2; CDR3aa: CASTQPGQGDTGELFF
v_gene: TRBV7-2; j_gene: TRBJ2-1; CDR3aa: CASSPRTDTYNEQFF
v_gene: TRBV7-9; j_gene: TRBJ2-6; CDR3aa: CASSFSSGANVLTF
v_gene: TRBV11-1; j_gene: TRBJ2-1; CDR3aa: CASSLANPSAEESSYNEQFF